This T cell receptor beta chain was sequenced in a study of blood T cell repertoires in COVID-19. The germline V gene has CDR1 SGHRS and CDR2 YFSETQ. Losses at the gene ends were 3 bases for V and 4 bases for J; bases not matched to a gene: 13. The CDR3 runs 16 residues. Sequencing was performed with immunoSEQ multiplex PCR; in TCRdb, only in-frame clones are kept and a portion is missing. This sample carries 250,000 to 300,000 clones, 75% to 90% of them seen once, and the ten largest clones take approximately 11%. The specimen was peripheral blood. The V call is TRBV5-1, the J call TRBJ2-7; 7 bases line up with TRBD2. The sequence was collected from a woman in her seventies with acute or convalescent COVID-19. The CDR3 sequence is CASSWTLGGSGYEQYF. The DNA of the CDR3 is TGCGCCAGCAGCTGGACCCTGGGGGGGTCGGGTTACGAGCAGTACTTC.